These T cell receptor beta chains were read from a single sample in a study of response to subunit inactivated influenza vaccine. A single record per CDR3 protein comes from TCRdb applying MiXCR to the RT-PCR reads. The data hold approximately 160,000 distinct CDR3 sequences, with around a tenth observed a single time. Sequencing was performed on CD8+ T cells sorted from PBMCs, taken around 25 months after vaccination. The receptor source for this set is a man between 50 and 69 years old who received an inactivated influenza vaccine. Both conserved end residues are part of each CDR3. D genes are given only for firm matches. The size field is filled for only some rows; it gives once, few, many or a size class.

clone_size: few; v_call: TRBV5-1; d_call: TRBD1; j_call: TRBJ2-1; cdr3_nt: TGCGCCAGCAGCTACTGGACAGGGGACTACAATGAGCAGTTCTTC; cdr3_aa: CASSYWTGDYNEQFF
clone_size: NA; v_call: TRBV28; d_call: TRBD1; j_call: TRBJ2-7; cdr3_nt: TGTGCCAGCAGTTTAACAGGGGGCGCCCACTACGAGCAGTACTTC; cdr3_aa: CASSLTGGAHYEQYF
clone_size: few; v_call: TRBV7-2; d_call: TRBD2; j_call: TRBJ2-7; cdr3_nt: TGTGCCAGCAGCCCACGGACTAGCGGGGATACCTACGAGCAGTACTTC; cdr3_aa: CASSPRTSGDTYEQYF
clone_size: NA; v_call: TRBV6-2/TRBV6-3; d_call: TRBD2; j_call: TRBJ2-5; cdr3_nt: TGTGACGGACGAGCTAGCGGGGGGGCCGAGACCCAGTACTTC; cdr3_aa: CDGRASGGAETQYF
clone_size: NA; v_call: TRBV4-3; d_call: NA; j_call: TRBJ2-5; cdr3_nt: TGCGCCAGCAGCCGACTCCGGACAGTCCAAGAGACCCAGTACTTC; cdr3_aa: CASSRLRTVQETQYF
clone_size: few; v_call: TRBV11-2; d_call: TRBD2; j_call: TRBJ2-1; cdr3_nt: TGTGCCAGCAGCTTAGATCATCGCCTAGCGGTCATACATTACAATGAGCAGTTCTTC; cdr3_aa: CASSLDHRLAVIHYNEQFF
clone_size: few; v_call: TRBV29-1; d_call: NA; j_call: TRBJ2-3; cdr3_nt: TGCAGCGTTGAACTCCCATGGGGTGCGCAGTATTTT; cdr3_aa: CSVELPWGAQYF
clone_size: NA; v_call: TRBV9; d_call: TRBD2; j_call: TRBJ2-5; cdr3_nt: TGTGCCAGCAGCGTGTTAGGGACTACGGGAGAGACCCAGTACTTC; cdr3_aa: CASSVLGTTGETQYF
clone_size: many; v_call: TRBV7-8; d_call: NA; j_call: TRBJ2-3; cdr3_nt: TGTGCCAGCAGCACCTCCGGGGCAACTAGCACAGATACGCAGTATTTT; cdr3_aa: CASSTSGATSTDTQYF
clone_size: NA; v_call: TRBV29-1; d_call: NA; j_call: TRBJ2-2; cdr3_nt: TGCAGCGTTGACGCCGGGGAGCTGTTTTTT; cdr3_aa: CSVDAGELFF
clone_size: few; v_call: TRBV7-9; d_call: TRBD1; j_call: TRBJ2-1; cdr3_nt: TGTGCCAGCAGCTTAGTTTTCGGGACAGGCGCCTACAATGAGCAGTTCTTC; cdr3_aa: CASSLVFGTGAYNEQFF
clone_size: NA; v_call: TRBV19; d_call: TRBD1; j_call: TRBJ2-7; cdr3_nt: TGTGCCAGTAGTGCGACGGGACAGGGGATGTACGAGCAGTACTTC; cdr3_aa: CASSATGQGMYEQYF
clone_size: once; v_call: TRBV29-1; d_call: TRBD2; j_call: TRBJ2-2; cdr3_nt: TGCAGCGTCCGAGGAGTGACTAGCGGGATCCCCGGGGAGCTGTTTTTT; cdr3_aa: CSVRGVTSGIPGELFF
clone_size: few; v_call: TRBV28; d_call: TRBD1; j_call: TRBJ2-1; cdr3_nt: TGTGCCATCCGGACCGGGACAGGGGTCTACAATGAGCAGTTCTTC; cdr3_aa: CAIRTGTGVYNEQFF
clone_size: NA; v_call: TRBV7-9; d_call: NA; j_call: TRBJ1-1; cdr3_nt: TGTGCCAGCAGCTTAGCGCGGATGGGGAACACTGAAGCTTTCTTT; cdr3_aa: CASSLARMGNTEAFF
clone_size: NA; v_call: TRBV7-2; d_call: NA; j_call: TRBJ1-5; cdr3_nt: TGTGCCAGCAGCTTCGATGAGGACACTCAAGAGCATTTT; cdr3_aa: CASSFDEDTQEHF
clone_size: few; v_call: TRBV5-6; d_call: TRBD1; j_call: TRBJ2-1; cdr3_nt: TGTGCCAGCAGCTCGGACAGGCTCTACAATGAGCAGTTCTTC; cdr3_aa: CASSSDRLYNEQFF
clone_size: NA; v_call: TRBV10-3; d_call: TRBD1; j_call: TRBJ1-5; cdr3_nt: TGTGCCATCAGTTCGACAGGGGGCTGGGATCAGCCCCAGCATTTT; cdr3_aa: CAISSTGGWDQPQHF
clone_size: many; v_call: TRBV12-3/TRBV12-4; d_call: NA; j_call: TRBJ2-1; cdr3_nt: TGTGCCAGCAGCCTCCCGCCTAACAATGAGCAGTTCTTC; cdr3_aa: CASSLPPNNEQFF
clone_size: few; v_call: TRBV4-1; d_call: NA; j_call: TRBJ1-5; cdr3_nt: TGCGCCAGCAGCCCCAGGGTTAGCAATCAGCCCCAGCATTTT; cdr3_aa: CASSPRVSNQPQHF
clone_size: few; v_call: TRBV20-1; d_call: TRBD1; j_call: TRBJ1-1; cdr3_nt: TGCAGTGCACGACAGGGGCAGCCGGCCACTGAAGCTTTCTTT; cdr3_aa: CSARQGQPATEAFF
clone_size: few; v_call: TRBV29-1; d_call: NA; j_call: TRBJ2-1; cdr3_nt: TGCAGCGTTGGCCCCGATTACAATGAGCAGTTCTTC; cdr3_aa: CSVGPDYNEQFF
clone_size: few; v_call: TRBV18; d_call: NA; j_call: TRBJ1-2; cdr3_nt: TGTGCCAGCTCACCCAGAGGTGGATTTAGAGGAGCTAACTATGGCTACACCTTC; cdr3_aa: CASSPRGGFRGANYGYTF
clone_size: few; v_call: TRBV12-3/TRBV12-4; d_call: TRBD2; j_call: TRBJ2-3; cdr3_nt: TGTGCCAGCAGCCCCCTTGGAGCGGGAGATCAAGATACGCAGTATTTT; cdr3_aa: CASSPLGAGDQDTQYF
clone_size: many; v_call: TRBV20-1; d_call: NA; j_call: TRBJ2-3; cdr3_nt: TGCAGTGCTAGTTCGGATAGCGGTACCTTAGATACGCAGTATTTT; cdr3_aa: CSASSDSGTLDTQYF
clone_size: NA; v_call: TRBV28; d_call: TRBD2; j_call: TRBJ2-1; cdr3_nt: TGTGCCAGCAGTTTGGCTAGCGGGAGTAGGAATGAGCAGTTCTTC; cdr3_aa: CASSLASGSRNEQFF
clone_size: few; v_call: TRBV29-1; d_call: NA; j_call: TRBJ2-1; cdr3_nt: TGCAGCGTTGAACGGTGGGACCACTACTCCTACAATGAGCAGTTCTTC; cdr3_aa: CSVERWDHYSYNEQFF
clone_size: NA; v_call: TRBV4-3; d_call: NA; j_call: TRBJ1-5; cdr3_nt: TGCGCCAGCCAATCGGCTGGGACGTCTAGCAATCAGCCCCAGCATTTT; cdr3_aa: CASQSAGTSSNQPQHF
clone_size: NA; v_call: TRBV9; d_call: NA; j_call: TRBJ2-1; cdr3_nt: TGTGCCAGCAGCGTAGGAGGGGGAGGCGAGCAGTTCTTC; cdr3_aa: CASSVGGGGEQFF
clone_size: NA; v_call: TRBV12-3/TRBV12-4; d_call: NA; j_call: TRBJ1-2; cdr3_nt: TGTGCCAGCAGTTCGGATTATGGCTACACCTTC; cdr3_aa: CASSSDYGYTF
clone_size: few; v_call: TRBV25-1; d_call: NA; j_call: TRBJ2-3; cdr3_nt: TGTGCCAGCAGTGATCCGACACAGGGACGTGCAGATACGCAGTATTTT; cdr3_aa: CASSDPTQGRADTQYF
clone_size: NA; v_call: TRBV6-5; d_call: TRBD1; j_call: TRBJ2-5; cdr3_nt: TGTGCCAGCAGTTTTGGACAGGGGGCAGCGGAGACCCAGTACTTC; cdr3_aa: CASSFGQGAAETQYF
clone_size: few; v_call: TRBV5-5; d_call: NA; j_call: TRBJ2-7; cdr3_nt: TGTGCCAGCAGCTCCTCTAGACTACAATCCTACGAGCAGTACTTC; cdr3_aa: CASSSSRLQSYEQYF
clone_size: many; v_call: TRBV2; d_call: TRBD2; j_call: TRBJ2-1; cdr3_nt: TGTGCCAGCAGTGAGACTAGCGGGAAGAGCGGTGAGCAGTTCTTC; cdr3_aa: CASSETSGKSGEQFF
clone_size: many; v_call: TRBV12-3/TRBV12-4; d_call: NA; j_call: TRBJ1-4; cdr3_nt: TGTGCCAGCAGAAACACGTGGGAGGAAAAACTGTTTTTT; cdr3_aa: CASRNTWEEKLFF
clone_size: NA; v_call: TRBV4-3; d_call: TRBD1; j_call: TRBJ1-4; cdr3_nt: TGCGCCAGCAGCCCCGGGACAGGGATCTTGTATGAAAAACTGTTTTTT; cdr3_aa: CASSPGTGILYEKLFF